This is a list of T cell receptor beta chains from one sample in a study of blood T cell repertoires in COVID-19. The table came from immunoSEQ multiplex PCR; TCRdb's copy has only in-frame clones and leaves some out. The sample lists approximately 350,000 clones, more than 70% occurring once. Sequences were obtained from peripheral blood. Receptor source: a woman under 40 with COVID-19, enrolled during active disease. CDR3s include the opening cysteine and the closing phenylalanine or tryptophan. The D gene is left open where the match is weak. Expanded clones get a size class; other rows say once, few or many, or leave the size out.

CASTAGYGNQPQHF	TGTGCCAGCACCGCAGGGTATGGCAATCAGCCCCAGCATTTT	.	.	TRBV6-5	TRBJ1-5
CASSLAVRARINEQFF	TGTGCCAGCAGCTTAGCGGTGCGGGCCAGAATCAATGAGCAGTTCTTC	.	.	TRBV7-2	TRBJ2-1
CASSGDGYGYTF	TGTGCCAGCAGTGGCGATGGCTATGGCTACACCTTC	.	.	TRBV6-1	TRBJ1-2
CASSPLAGGPPDTDTQYF	TGTGCCAGCTCACCACTAGCGGGGGGTCCACCAGACACAGATACGCAGTATTTT	TRBD2	.	TRBV18	TRBJ2-3
CASSDSGLALEQFF	TGTGCCAGCAGTGACTCGGGACTAGCACTTGAGCAGTTCTTC	TRBD2	once	TRBV6-4	TRBJ2-1
CASSQTGGWGYTF	TGCGCCAGCAGCCAGACAGGGGGCTGGGGCTACACCTTC	TRBD1	.	TRBV4-3	TRBJ1-2
CASSLINYQGGNEQFF	TGCGCCAGCAGCTTAATAAACTATCAGGGTGGCAATGAGCAGTTCTTC	.	.	TRBV5-1	TRBJ2-1
CASSDRTGRAFF	TGTGCCAGCAGTGACCGGACAGGGAGGGCTTTCTTT	TRBD1	.	TRBV6-4	TRBJ1-1
CASKRGQGTEAFF	TGTGCCTCTAAACGGGGACAGGGGACTGAAGCTTTCTTT	TRBD1	.	TRBV19	TRBJ1-1
CASSQAGAGANVLTF	TGTGCCAGCAGCCAAGCGGGGGCTGGGGCCAACGTCCTGACTTTC	.	.	TRBV14	TRBJ2-6
CASSRRQEGGELFF	TGTGCCAGCAGCCGTCGACAAGAGGGCGGGGAGCTGTTTTTT	.	.	TRBV3-1/TRBV3-2	TRBJ2-2
CSVVERYSDTGELFF	TGCAGCGTTGTGGAGAGATATAGTGACACCGGGGAGCTGTTTTTT	.	.	TRBV29-1	TRBJ2-2
CASSSGTSGGPDTQYF	TGTGCTAGCAGCTCCGGGACTAGCGGGGGCCCAGATACGCAGTATTTT	TRBD2	.	TRBV7-7	TRBJ2-3
CASRSGYNEQFF	TGTGCCAGCAGGAGCGGTTACAATGAGCAGTTCTTC	.	.	TRBV6-5	TRBJ2-1
CASSIQGGENQPQHF	TGTGCCAGTAGTATCCAGGGTGGGGAAAATCAGCCCCAGCATTTT	.	.	TRBV19	TRBJ1-5
CSVEDRTVVAEAFF	TGCAGCGTTGAAGATAGAACGGTCGTCGCTGAAGCTTTCTTT	.	.	TRBV29-1	TRBJ1-1
CASTYRQVETQYF	TGTGCCAGCACTTATAGACAGGTGGAGACCCAGTACTTC	.	.	TRBV7-9	TRBJ2-5
CASSQDLGRGHEQYF	TGTGCCAGCAGCCAAGATCTCGGCAGGGGCCACGAGCAGTACTTC	.	.	TRBV4-2	TRBJ2-7
CAISESGGDTQYF	TGTGCCATCAGTGAGTCCGGGGGGGATACGCAGTATTTT	TRBD2	.	TRBV10-3	TRBJ2-3
CASSQDWGENIQYF	TGTGCCAGCAGCCAAGATTGGGGGGAAAACATTCAGTACTTC	.	once	TRBV3-1/TRBV3-2	TRBJ2-4
CASSQGPAGTNYGYTF	TGCGCCAGCAGCCAAGGTCCCGCGGGGACGAACTATGGCTACACCTTC	.	.	TRBV5-1	TRBJ1-2
CASSLEATGLDTQYF	TGTGCCAGCAGCTTAGAAGCTACGGGATTAGATACGCAGTATTTT	.	few	TRBV11-2	TRBJ2-3
CASSLGGTSGQETQYF	TGTGCCAGCAGCTTAGGTGGGACTAGCGGACAAGAGACCCAGTACTTC	TRBD2	.	TRBV11-3	TRBJ2-5
CASRGQGDTEAFF	TGTGCCAGTAGGGGACAGGGGGATACTGAAGCTTTCTTT	TRBD1	.	TRBV19	TRBJ1-1
CATSDLKQATGELFF	TGTGCCACCAGTGATTTGAAACAGGCCACCGGGGAGCTGTTTTTT	.	.	TRBV24-1	TRBJ2-2
CSASSGSNNEQFF	TGCAGTGCTAGTAGCGGGAGTAACAATGAGCAGTTCTTC	TRBD2	.	TRBV20-1	TRBJ2-1
CATSDLSDLTETQYF	TGTGCCACCAGTGATTTGAGCGATTTGACGGAGACCCAGTACTTC	.	.	TRBV24-1	TRBJ2-5
CASSPAGPEGGELFF	TGTGCCAGCTCACCAGCGGGCCCCGAGGGCGGGGAGCTGTTTTTT	.	.	TRBV18	TRBJ2-2
CASSHEGQGGYEQYF	TGTGCCAGCAGCCACGAGGGACAGGGCGGCTACGAGCAGTACTTC	TRBD1	.	TRBV4-2	TRBJ2-7
CAASQGLNTGELFF	TGTGCCGCTTCCCAGGGACTAAACACCGGGGAGCTGTTTTTT	TRBD2	.	TRBV28	TRBJ2-2
CASSYFRGTGFRRRTDTQYF	TGTGCCAGCAGTTATTTTCGCGGGACAGGATTCCGTCGTCGCACAGATACGCAGTATTTT	TRBD1	.	TRBV27	TRBJ2-3
CASSQDIGATNEKLFF	TGCGCCAGCAGCCAAGATATCGGGGCAACTAATGAAAAACTGTTTTTT	.	.	TRBV4-1	TRBJ1-4
CASRTPYNEQFF	TGTGCCAGCAGGACACCATACAATGAGCAGTTCTTC	.	.	TRBV7-9	TRBJ2-1
CASSLRGVGGEQYF	TGTGCCAGCAGCTTACGCGGGGTGGGTGGCGAGCAGTACTTC	.	.	TRBV7-2	TRBJ2-7
CASSSGIQETQYF	TGTGCCAGCAGCTCAGGGATTCAAGAGACCCAGTACTTC	.	.	TRBV3-1/TRBV3-2	TRBJ2-5
CASSPGVEGGYGYTF	TGTGCCAGTAGCCCGGGGGTAGAGGGAGGCTATGGCTACACCTTC	.	.	TRBV19	TRBJ1-2
CASSQDRGSVAEAFF	TGTGCCAGCAGTCAGGACAGGGGCAGTGTGGCTGAAGCTTTCTTT	TRBD1	.	TRBV6-6	TRBJ1-1
CASSRDNQPQHF	TGTGCCAGCAGCCGGGACAATCAGCCCCAGCATTTT	.	many	TRBV5-4	TRBJ1-5
CATQSNGYTF	TGTGCCACCCAGTCGAATGGCTACACCTTC	.	.	TRBV6-5	TRBJ1-2
CASGLDKDRDHQPQHF	TGTGCTAGTGGTTTGGATAAAGACAGGGACCATCAGCCCCAGCATTTT	TRBD1	.	TRBV12-5	TRBJ1-5